The rows below give T cell receptor beta chains drawn from one sample of a study of blood T cell repertoires in COVID-19. Some clones are missing from TCRdb's copy, which holds only in-frame ones; the method was immunoSEQ multiplex PCR. The repertoire consists of under 200,000 clones, with under 90% occurring once and the leading ten covering about 6.9%. Sequencing used peripheral blood. These receptors originate from a man aged 60 to 75 with acute or convalescent COVID-19. The CDR3 runs from the conserved cysteine through the conserved F or W. Each record gives: J gene, V gene, clone size, CDR3 protein. Clone size, where shown, is once, few, many, or a class for clones that have expanded.

J: TRBJ2-3; V: TRBV6-4; size: .; CDR3: CASSAGGVDTQYF
J: TRBJ1-6; V: TRBV2; size: few; CDR3: CASSDWDRETPTNNSPLHF
J: TRBJ1-3; V: TRBV9; size: few; CDR3: CASSVGSSGNTIYF
J: TRBJ1-6; V: TRBV18; size: once; CDR3: CASSPRDALNSPLHF
J: TRBJ1-2; V: TRBV9; size: .; CDR3: CASSVSPGGEYGYTF
J: TRBJ2-1; V: TRBV5-1; size: .; CDR3: CASGLAGYNEQFF
J: TRBJ2-7; V: TRBV30; size: .; CDR3: CAWRMTGPYEQYF
J: TRBJ2-1; V: TRBV18; size: .; CDR3: CASSPERGSYNEQFF
J: TRBJ1-6; V: TRBV10-3; size: few; CDR3: CAIRDGAYNSPLHF
J: TRBJ2-1; V: TRBV7-9; size: .; CDR3: CASIQIGVLKSQEQFF
J: TRBJ2-7; V: TRBV10-3; size: .; CDR3: CAISSSGGSSYEQYF
J: TRBJ1-2; V: TRBV28; size: .; CDR3: CASSWGPTQNGYTF
J: TRBJ1-2; V: TRBV19; size: .; CDR3: CASSRLDREGYTF
J: TRBJ2-3; V: TRBV28; size: .; CDR3: CASSLTLTGGTDTQYF
J: TRBJ2-5; V: TRBV20-1; size: .; CDR3: CSANEVETQYF
J: TRBJ2-5; V: TRBV30; size: .; CDR3: CAWSVGGPGETQYF
J: TRBJ2-1; V: TRBV30; size: .; CDR3: CAWSVGQATWAGNEQFF
J: TRBJ1-2; V: TRBV29-1; size: .; CDR3: CSVSRGMGNGYTF
J: TRBJ2-7; V: TRBV2; size: .; CDR3: CASTAGLAGLYEQYF
J: TRBJ1-2; V: TRBV7-2; size: .; CDR3: CASSPQGTVGYGYTF
J: TRBJ1-6; V: TRBV18; size: few; CDR3: CASSSGGNSPLHF
J: TRBJ1-5; V: TRBV6-1; size: .; CDR3: CASSEARGGAFPQHF
J: TRBJ2-3; V: TRBV10-3; size: .; CDR3: CAISPGTSGSDTQYF
J: TRBJ1-1; V: TRBV12-5; size: .; CDR3: CASGLKGSNTEAFF
J: TRBJ2-1; V: TRBV5-1; size: .; CDR3: CASSSGTGGHNEQFF
J: TRBJ2-7; V: TRBV14; size: .; CDR3: CASSLWGAGQSSYEQYF
J: TRBJ2-7; V: TRBV21-1; size: .; CDR3: CASSTGQGCSYEQYF
J: TRBJ2-1; V: TRBV30; size: .; CDR3: CAWSISEFDYNEQFF
J: TRBJ1-5; V: TRBV5-1; size: .; CDR3: CASSFSGSSNQPQHF
J: TRBJ2-2; V: TRBV11-3; size: few; CDR3: CASSLGRGINTGELFF
J: TRBJ2-1; V: TRBV12-3/TRBV12-4; size: .; CDR3: CASSSFNEQFF
J: TRBJ2-1; V: TRBV4-1; size: .; CDR3: CASSRTSGRPNEQFF
J: TRBJ2-3; V: TRBV10-3; size: .; CDR3: CAIRITSGQRLAQYF
J: TRBJ1-5; V: TRBV19; size: few; CDR3: CASSFSMGTGGYQPQHF
J: TRBJ2-3; V: TRBV6-4; size: once; CDR3: CASSRAGGADTQYF
J: TRBJ1-2; V: TRBV4-1; size: .; CDR3: CASSQDQQGWRNGYTF
J: TRBJ2-1; V: TRBV7-3; size: .; CDR3: CASSQFGTRTEQFF
J: TRBJ1-4; V: TRBV14; size: few; CDR3: CASSPAGTPNEKLFF
J: TRBJ2-5; V: TRBV4-3; size: .; CDR3: CASSQGERETQYF